This T cell receptor (beta chain) was profiled in a study of T-cell reconstitution after alpha-beta-depleted transplantation in children. Unique molecular identifiers were incorporated into the prepared TCRbeta library. Via MiXCR, TCRdb re-called the PCR reads, giving one row per CDR3 protein. The table lists about 540,000 distinct CDR3 sequences, about 16% of them singletons. The sample was PBMCs from the stem cell graft donor, taken from the stem cell graft. The sequence came from a human donor who donated a stem cell graft to a child with acute lymphoblastic leukemia.

In nucleotides, the CDR3 is TGTGCCAGCAGCGAATCGGGACAGCCCCCGAGGCATTTT. Residues: CASSESGQPPRHF. The chain links TRBV9 to TRBJ1-5; 7 nucleotides align to TRBD1. The trim removed 3 bases at V and 15 bases at J, leaving 12 bases unmatched. Germline CDR1 is SGDLS and CDR2 is YYNGEE. The CDR3 length is 13 residues.